The TCR beta chain under discussion was sequenced for a study of T cell changes during pregnancy in multiple sclerosis. TCRdb's copy holds only in-frame clones and misses some; the assay was immunoSEQ multiplex PCR. The repertoire holds 39,000 or so clones, with 92% as singletons. This CDR3 is 14 amino acids long. Per the germline V gene, CDR1 is MGHDK and CDR2 is SYGVNS. The ends were cut back, 6 bases at V and 7 bases at J, with 18 bases in the middle. Source: CD8+ T cells from peripheral blood mononuclear cells, taken before pregnancy. The J gene is TRBJ1-1, the V gene TRBV25-1; tentatively, D is TRBD1 (5 bases). The receptor comes from a female donor with multiple sclerosis, enrolled in a pregnancy study. The CDR3 nucleotides are TGTGCCAGCAGCGAAGGGCTGACGGGGGGTGAAGCTTTCTTT. It codes for CASSEGLTGGEAFF.